One sample yielded the 4 T cell receptor beta chains listed below, sequenced in a study of response to subunit inactivated influenza vaccine. A single record per CDR3 protein comes from TCRdb applying MiXCR to the RT-PCR reads. The data contain hundreds of thousands of distinct CDR3 sequences, roughly 12% of them singletons. The sequencing used PBMCs from blood, collected on the day of vaccination. The origin of the receptors is a man in his fifties or sixties who received an inactivated influenza vaccine.

The CDR3 reads CASSYREGNEQFF. The DNA for the CDR3 is TGTGCCAGCAGTTACAGGGAGGGCAATGAGCAGTTCTTC. The genes are TRBV12-3 or TRBV12-4 and TRBJ2-1, with a tentative D call TRBD2 (7 bases). The CDR3 has 13 amino acids. V dropped 4 bases and J dropped 6 bases, with 10 bases sitting between them.

This clonotype was counted only a few times. This chain links TRBV3-1 with TRBJ2-3; perhaps TRBD2 as D (7 bases). This CDR3 comprises 16 residues. Germline V gene lookup returns CDR1 LGHDT and CDR2 YNNKEL (reference sequence). V was cut by 5 bases and J by 4 bases, with 19 bases left in between. The DNA of the CDR3 is TGTGCCAGCAGCGGTAGGGGGAGGGGTATCGCAGATACGCAGTATTTT. Protein: CASSGRGRGIADTQYF.

This clonotype was picked up a small number of times. The chain links TRBV6-6 to TRBJ2-7; D unclear. The ends were cut back, 6 bases at V and 2 bases at J, with 11 bases in the middle. The germline V gene has CDR1 MNHNY and CDR2 SVGAGI (reference sequence). The length of the CDR3 is 13 residues. DNA of the CDR3: TGTGCCAGCAGATGGGGTGAAACCTACGAGCAGTACTTC. It translates to CASRWGETYEQYF.

The table lists this clonotype with many counts. V and J are TRBV29-1 and TRBJ2-1, with a weak D call TRBD1 (6 bases). Trimming cost V 1 base and J 5 bases, with 12 bases left between them. The CDR3 runs to 14 residues. Germline V gives CDR1 SQVTM, CDR2 ANQGSEA. CDR3 nucleotides: TGCAGCGTTGAAGCCAGGGGACGCGACAATGAGCAGTTCTTC. Its translation: CSVEARGRDNEQFF.